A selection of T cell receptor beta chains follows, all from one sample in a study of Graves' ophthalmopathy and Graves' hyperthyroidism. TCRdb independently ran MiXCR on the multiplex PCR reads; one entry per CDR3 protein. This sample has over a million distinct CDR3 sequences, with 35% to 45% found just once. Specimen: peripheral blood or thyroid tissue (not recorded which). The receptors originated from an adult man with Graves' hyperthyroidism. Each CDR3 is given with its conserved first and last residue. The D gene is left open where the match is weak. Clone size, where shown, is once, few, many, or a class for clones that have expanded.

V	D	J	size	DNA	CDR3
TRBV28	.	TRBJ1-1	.	TGTGCCAGCAGAGTTTTCCCGATGGGCACTAACACTGAAGCTTTCTTT	CASRVFPMGTNTEAFF
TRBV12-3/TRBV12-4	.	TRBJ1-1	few	TGTGCCAGCAGTTCCCGGGCCCTGGGTGCTTTCTTT	CASSSRALGAFF
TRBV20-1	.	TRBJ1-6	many	TGCAGTGCTAGAGATTCCCGCTTTACTAATTCACCCCTCCACTTT	CSARDSRFTNSPLHF
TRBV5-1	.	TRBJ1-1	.	TGCGCCAGCAGGACTAGCGGGGCTTTCTTT	CASRTSGAFF
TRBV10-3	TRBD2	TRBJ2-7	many	TGTGCCATCACCCCTAGCGGGAGAGATTACGAGCAGTACTTC	CAITPSGRDYEQYF
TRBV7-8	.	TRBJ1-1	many	TGTGCCAGCAGCTTAATAGGGACAAGGAACACTGAAGCTTTCTTT	CASSLIGTRNTEAFF
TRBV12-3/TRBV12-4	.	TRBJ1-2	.	TGTGCCAGCAGTGAAGCGCGGTTTTATGGCTACACCTTC	CASSEARFYGYTF
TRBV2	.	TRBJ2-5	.	TGTGCCAGCAGGCCGGGGGTTAATGGGGCGGGAGAGACCCAGTACTTC	CASRPGVNGAGETQYF
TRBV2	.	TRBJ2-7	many	TGTGCCAGTTCAGGGTCGACCTACGAGCAGTACTTC	CASSGSTYEQYF
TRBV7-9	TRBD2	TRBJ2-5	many	TGTGCCAGCAGCGGGTGGACTAGCGGCCAAGAGACCCAGTACTTC	CASSGWTSGQETQYF
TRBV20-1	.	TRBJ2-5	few	TGCAGTGTCAGAAAAGACCAAGAGACCCAGTACTTC	CSVRKDQETQYF
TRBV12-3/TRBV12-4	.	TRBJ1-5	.	TGTGCCAGCAGCCCCGGGGACACTTACAATCAGCCCCAGCATTTT	CASSPGDTYNQPQHF
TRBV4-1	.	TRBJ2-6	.	TGCGCCAGCAGCCAAGATCCCGGGGACAACGTCCTGACTTTC	CASSQDPGDNVLTF
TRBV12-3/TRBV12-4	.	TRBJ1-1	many	TGTGCCAGCAGCTTCTCCGGCACTGAAGCTTTCTTT	CASSFSGTEAFF
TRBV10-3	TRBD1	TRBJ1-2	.	TGTGCCATCAGTGACCACGCAAGGACAGGGGTTTCCGGCTACACCTTC	CAISDHARTGVSGYTF
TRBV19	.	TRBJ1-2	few	TGTGCCAGTAGTATCCAAGTTTTTCGTGGCGGACCTTATGGCTACACCTTC	CASSIQVFRGGPYGYTF
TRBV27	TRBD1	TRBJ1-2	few	TGTGCCAGCGGGAGACAGGGCAGGTATGGCTACACCTTC	CASGRQGRYGYTF
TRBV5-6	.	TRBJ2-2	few	TGTGCCAGCAGCCACCGAACAAGGGAGGACACCGGGGAGCTGTTTTTT	CASSHRTREDTGELFF
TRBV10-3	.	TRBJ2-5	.	TGTGCCATCAGTCGGCCGGGCCCCCAAGAGACCCAGTACTTC	CAISRPGPQETQYF
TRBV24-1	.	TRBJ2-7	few	TGTGCCACCAGTGATACCGGGACAAACGTCTACGAGCAGTACTTC	CATSDTGTNVYEQYF
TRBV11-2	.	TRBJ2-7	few	TGTGCCAGCAGCTTTCAGTCTTCGAGGGTCTACGAGCAGTACTTC	CASSFQSSRVYEQYF
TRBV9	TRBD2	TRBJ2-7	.	TGTGCCAGCAGCTTTATATCGGGAGGGGGAGCGGGATTATACGAGCAGCACTTC	CASSFISGGGAGLYEQHF
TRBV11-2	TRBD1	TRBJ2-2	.	TGTGCCAGCAGTTTAGCGAGGGCAGGGGGAGTGGAGCTGTTTTTT	CASSLARAGGVELFF
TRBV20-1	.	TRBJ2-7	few	TGCAGTGCTAGTGACGGGGCCTCCTACGAGCAGTACTTC	CSASDGASYEQYF
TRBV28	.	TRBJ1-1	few	TGTGCCAGCAGGTTGGCTCGGGAAGCTTTCTTT	CASRLAREAFF
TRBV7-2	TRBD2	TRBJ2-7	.	TGTGCCAGCAGCCCGTACTTCCATAGCGGGACCTACGAGCAGTACTTC	CASSPYFHSGTYEQYF
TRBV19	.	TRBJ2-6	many	TGTGCCAGTAGTATCATTCACAGGCACCGAGGGGCCAACGTCCTGACTTTC	CASSIIHRHRGANVLTF
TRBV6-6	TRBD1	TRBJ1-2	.	TGTGCCAGCAGTTACTCGGGAGGGGGCAACCCCTATGGCTACACCTTC	CASSYSGGGNPYGYTF
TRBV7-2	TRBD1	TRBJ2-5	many	TGTGCCAGCAGCCCGCCTGGCCGGGACAGGCAAGAGACCCAGTACTTC	CASSPPGRDRQETQYF
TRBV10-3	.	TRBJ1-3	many	TGTGCCATCAGTGTGGACAGAGGCTCTGGAAACACCATATATTTT	CAISVDRGSGNTIYF